This T cell receptor (beta chain) emerged from a study of T cells after somatic rescue of genetic block. Here immunoSEQ multiplex PCR was the method, and the copy in TCRdb shows in-frame clones only, minus some. The sample contains approximately 14,000 clones, roughly 70% of which appear only once. CDR3 size: 15 residues. Per the germline V gene, CDR1 is SGDLS and CDR2 is YYNGEE. V was cut by 0 bases and J by 3 bases, with 9 bases left in between. The chain combines TRBV9 with TRBJ2-2, with D possibly TRBD2 on 6 matching bases. This receptor was obtained from a boy younger than 18. The sample taken for sequencing was peripheral blood mononuclear cells (PBMCs). CDR3 DNA: TGTGCCAGCAGCGTAGGCGGGGCGGACACCGGGGAGCTGTTTTTT. Amino acid sequence: CASSVGGADTGELFF.